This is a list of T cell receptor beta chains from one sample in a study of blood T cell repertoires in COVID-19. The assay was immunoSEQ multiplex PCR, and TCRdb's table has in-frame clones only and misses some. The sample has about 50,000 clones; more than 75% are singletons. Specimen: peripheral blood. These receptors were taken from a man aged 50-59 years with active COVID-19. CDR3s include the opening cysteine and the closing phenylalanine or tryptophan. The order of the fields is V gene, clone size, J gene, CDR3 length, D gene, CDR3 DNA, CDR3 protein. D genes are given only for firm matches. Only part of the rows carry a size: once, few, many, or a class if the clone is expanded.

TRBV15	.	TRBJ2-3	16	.	TGTGCCACCAGCGGGGGTATAGCGGCTAGCACAGATACGCAGTATTTT	CATSGGIAASTDTQYF
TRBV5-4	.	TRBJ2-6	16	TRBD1	TGTGCCAGCAGTAACGACAGGGGTGCGGGGGCCAACGTCCTGACTTTC	CASSNDRGAGANVLTF
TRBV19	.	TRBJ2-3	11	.	TGTGCCAGTAGTCCACGGACAACGCAGTATTTT	CASSPRTTQYF
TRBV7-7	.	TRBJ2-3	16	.	TGTGCTAGCAGCTTAGCCCCCGGGACCGGAGGGGATACGCAGTATTTT	CASSLAPGTGGDTQYF
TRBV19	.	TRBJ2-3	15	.	TGTGCCAGTAAACCTCCAGGGGTCAGCACAGATACGCAGTATTTT	CASKPPGVSTDTQYF
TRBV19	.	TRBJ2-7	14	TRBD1	TGTGCCAGTAGCGACAGGGGAGTGAACTACGAGCAGTACTTC	CASSDRGVNYEQYF
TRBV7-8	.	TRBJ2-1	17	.	TGTGCCAGCAGCTTAGCGGTGTTAGCCATAACCTACAATGAGCAGTTCTTC	CASSLAVLAITYNEQFF
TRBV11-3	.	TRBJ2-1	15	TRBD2	TGTGCCAGCAGTTTGGGAGCGGGAGTGGGAAATGAGCAGTTCTTC	CASSLGAGVGNEQFF
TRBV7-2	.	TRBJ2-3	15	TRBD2	TGTGCCAGCAGCTTAACGGGGGGAGTAGCAGATACGCAGTATTTT	CASSLTGGVADTQYF
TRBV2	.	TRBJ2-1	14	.	TGTGCCAGCACACTGGGGAGGAGTACCAATGAGCAGTTCTTC	CASTLGRSTNEQFF
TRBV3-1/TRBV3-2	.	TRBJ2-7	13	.	TGTGCCAGCAGTTCACACGCAGGGTACGAGCAGTACTTC	CASSSHAGYEQYF
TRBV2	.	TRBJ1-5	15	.	TGTGCCAGCACTGAACGGGGGGCCGGCAATCAGCCCCAGCATTTT	CASTERGAGNQPQHF
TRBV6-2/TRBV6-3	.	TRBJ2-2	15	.	TGTGCCAGCAGTTACAATCCAGGGAATGGCGGGGAGCTGTTTTTT	CASSYNPGNGGELFF
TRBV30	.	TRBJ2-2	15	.	TGTGCCTGGAGTGGCTCGGGGGACGGCACCGGGGAGCTGTTTTTT	CAWSGSGDGTGELFF
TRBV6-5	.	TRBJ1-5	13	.	TGTGCCAGCACAGGGGCTTGGAATCAGCCCCAGCATTTT	CASTGAWNQPQHF
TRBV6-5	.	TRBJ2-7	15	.	TGTGCCAGCAGACCTTCCGAGGACAGAGCCCGGGAGCAGTACTTC	CASRPSEDRAREQYF
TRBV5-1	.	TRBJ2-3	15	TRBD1	TGCGCCAGCAGCTTCGGACAGGGTCTCACAGATACGCAGTATTTT	CASSFGQGLTDTQYF
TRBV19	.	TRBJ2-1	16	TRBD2	TGTGCCAGTAGTCCGGGACTAGCGGGAGTTTGGGATGAGCAGTTCTTC	CASSPGLAGVWDEQFF
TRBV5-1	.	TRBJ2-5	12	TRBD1	TGCGCCAGCAGCGGACAGGGAGAGACCCAGTACTTC	CASSGQGETQYF
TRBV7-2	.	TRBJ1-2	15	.	TGTGCCAGCAGCTTAGTTACAGCGGACAGCCGGGGCTACACCTTC	CASSLVTADSRGYTF
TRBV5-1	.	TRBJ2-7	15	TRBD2	TGCGCCAGCAGCTTGGAAGGTAGCGGGGCCTACGAGCAGTACTTC	CASSLEGSGAYEQYF
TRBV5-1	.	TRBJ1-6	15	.	TGCGCCAGCAGCCCGGACAACGGGTCTAATTCACCCCTCCACTTT	CASSPDNGSNSPLHF
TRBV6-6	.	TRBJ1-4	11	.	TGTGCCACCATAAGCGGAGGGAAACTGTTTTTT	CATISGGKLFF
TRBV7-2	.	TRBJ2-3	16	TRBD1	TGTGCCAGCAGCACCGGGACAGGGGGCTGGACAGATACGCAGTATTTT	CASSTGTGGWTDTQYF
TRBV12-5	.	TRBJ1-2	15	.	TGTGCTAGTGGTTCGACGACCGGGGATACCTATGGCTACACCTTC	CASGSTTGDTYGYTF
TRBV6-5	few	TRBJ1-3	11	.	TGTGCCACCTTAGTTGGAAACACCATATATTTT	CATLVGNTIYF
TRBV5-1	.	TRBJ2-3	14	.	TGCGCCAGCAGTCGGGGGACAGACACAGATACGCAGTATTTT	CASSRGTDTDTQYF
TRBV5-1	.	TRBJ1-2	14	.	TGCGCCAGCAGCTTGACGCGGGACCTCTATGGCTACACCTTC	CASSLTRDLYGYTF
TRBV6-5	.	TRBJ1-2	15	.	TGTGCCAGCATTAACATGGCCGCCGGGGACTATGGCTACACCTTC	CASINMAAGDYGYTF
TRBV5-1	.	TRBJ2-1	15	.	TGCGCCAGCAGCTTGGACGGGAGCTCCTACAATGAGCAGTTCTTC	CASSLDGSSYNEQFF
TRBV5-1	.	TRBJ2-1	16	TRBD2	TGCGCCAGCAGCTTGCAGCTAGCGGGAGCATCGAGTGAGCAGTTCTTC	CASSLQLAGASSEQFF
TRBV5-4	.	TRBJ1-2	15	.	TGTGCCAGCAGCTCCCGGCCGGGACATAACTATGGCTACACCTTC	CASSSRPGHNYGYTF
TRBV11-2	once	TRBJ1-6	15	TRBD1	TGTGCCAGCAGCCAGAAGACAGGGAATAATTCACCCCTCCACTTT	CASSQKTGNNSPLHF
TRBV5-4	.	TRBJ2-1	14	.	TGTGCCAGCAGCTTGAGCCTAGCAAACAATGAGCAGTTCTTC	CASSLSLANNEQFF
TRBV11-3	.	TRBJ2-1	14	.	TGTGCCAGCAGCTTAGCCGGGACTTCCAATGAGCAGTTCTTC	CASSLAGTSNEQFF
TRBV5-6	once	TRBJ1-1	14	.	TGTGCCAGCAGCTGGGGAGTGGAAGGCACTGAAGCTTTCTTT	CASSWGVEGTEAFF
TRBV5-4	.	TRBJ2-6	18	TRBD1	TGTGCCAGCAGCCCTCCGGGACAGGGGTTGAGTGGGGCCAACGTCCTGACTTTC	CASSPPGQGLSGANVLTF
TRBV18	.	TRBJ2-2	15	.	TGTGCCAGCTCTCGGACAGACGCGAACACCGGGGAGCTGTTTTTT	CASSRTDANTGELFF
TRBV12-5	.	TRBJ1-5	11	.	TGTGCTAGTGGTTTCGGGCAGCCCCAGCATTTT	CASGFGQPQHF
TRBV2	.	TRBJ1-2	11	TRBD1	TGTGCCAAGACAGGGGAGAATGGCTACACCTTC	CAKTGENGYTF
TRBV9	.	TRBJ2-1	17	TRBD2	TGTGCCAGCAGCGTATCGACGACTAGCGGGGACCACAATGAGCAGTTCTTC	CASSVSTTSGDHNEQFF
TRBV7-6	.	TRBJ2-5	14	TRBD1	TGTGCCAGCAGCGGACAGGGGATTTACGTGACCCAGTACTTC	CASSGQGIYVTQYF
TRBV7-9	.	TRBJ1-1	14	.	TGTGCCAGCAGCTTAGCGCAGGGGAACACTGAAGCTTTCTTT	CASSLAQGNTEAFF
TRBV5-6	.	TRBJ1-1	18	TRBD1	TGTGCCAGCAGTTTTTTCCGGGACAGGGGGCGCCCGGGGTTGGGAGCTTTCTTT	CASSFFRDRGRPGLGAFF
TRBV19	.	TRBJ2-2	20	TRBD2	TGTGCCAGTAGTATGTTCTTTGTGGGGACTAGCGGGCCCGACACCGGGGAGCTGTTTTTT	CASSMFFVGTSGPDTGELFF
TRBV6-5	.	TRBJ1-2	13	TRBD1	TGTGCCAGCAGCGCAGGGGGCGGGTATGGCTACACCTTC	CASSAGGGYGYTF
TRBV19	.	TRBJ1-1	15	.	TGTGCCAGTAGTAGAGGACAAGTCATGAACACTGAAGCTTTCTTT	CASSRGQVMNTEAFF
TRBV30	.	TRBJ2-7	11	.	TGTGCCTGGGGGGGGACCTCCGAGCAGTACTTC	CAWGGTSEQYF
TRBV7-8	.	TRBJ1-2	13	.	TGTGCCAGCAGAGCCGGGAGAGACTATGGCTACACCTTC	CASRAGRDYGYTF
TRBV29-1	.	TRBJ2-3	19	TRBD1	TGCAGCGTTGAAGATCGGGGATTGGGGCAGGGGGCTAGCACAGATACGCAGTATTTT	CSVEDRGLGQGASTDTQYF
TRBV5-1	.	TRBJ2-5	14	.	TGCGCCAGCAGCTTAGGGGGAAGGGAAGAGACCCAGTACTTC	CASSLGGREETQYF
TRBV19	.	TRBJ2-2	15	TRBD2	TGTGCCAGTAGTGGACTAGCGGGAGTGTTCCGGGAGCTGTTTTTT	CASSGLAGVFRELFF
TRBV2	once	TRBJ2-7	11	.	TGTGCCAGCAGTGAGGAGAGCGAGCAGTACTTC	CASSEESEQYF
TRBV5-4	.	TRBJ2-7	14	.	TGTGCCAGCAGTTCGGACTACCCCTCCTACGAGCAGTACTTC	CASSSDYPSYEQYF
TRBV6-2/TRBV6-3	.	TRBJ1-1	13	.	TGTGCCAGCAGCGACGAGGGTCCCACTGAAGCTTTCTTT	CASSDEGPTEAFF
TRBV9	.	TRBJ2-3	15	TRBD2	TGTGCCAGCAGCGCTAGCGGGGGGGCAAAAGATACGCAGTATTTT	CASSASGGAKDTQYF
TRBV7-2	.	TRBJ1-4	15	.	TGTGCCAGCAGCCCCTCCGGGGGGCAAGGTGAAAAACTGTTTTTT	CASSPSGGQGEKLFF
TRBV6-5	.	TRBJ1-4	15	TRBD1	TGTGCCAGCAGTTACTCGGCAGGGGGCGCGGAAAAACTGTTTTTT	CASSYSAGGAEKLFF
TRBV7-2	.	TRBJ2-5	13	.	TGTGCCAGCAGCCCCGTTGTGGAGGAGACCCAGTACTTC	CASSPVVEETQYF